This T cell receptor beta chain was identified in a study of cytomegalovirus exposure and HLA in healthy donors. Study-wide background: There were 350 to 400 genotyped donors. Of these, 75% to 85% fell in the genetic ancestry cluster associated with self-reported Caucasian donors.

PCR amplification relied on 60 Vbeta primers (plus 13 Jbeta primers). Clones were read by immunoSEQ multiplex PCR, and TCRdb kept only the in-frame ones, dropping some. The data hold approximately 290,000 clones, with roughly 80% observed a single time. V dropped 0 bases and J dropped 1; count of bases not matched to a gene: 6. This CDR3 comprises 18 residues. CDR1 and CDR2 (germline): SGHNT, YYREEE (reference sequence). Note on this clone: Its antigen is currently unknown.

Study-level results: In a later analysis, compared with equally common non-associated chains, HLA-associated beta chains were more expanded. In a later analysis, approximately 18,000 TCR beta sequences were associated with HLA alleles at 0.05 false discovery rate. A later analysis appeared to link common viral pathogens to several of the most significant clusters.

The receptor was derived from a girl aged 2 to 10 in good health and CMV-seronegative. This chain joins TRBV5-4 and TRBJ2-7; 14 positions agree with TRBD2. The specimen was PBMCs. This CDR3 is CASSLDLGTSGSSYEQYF. CDR3 coding DNA: TGTGCCAGCAGCTTGGACCTAGGGACTAGCGGGAGTTCCTACGAGCAGTACTTC.